These 14 T cell receptor beta chains originate from one sample sequenced in a study of cytotoxic CD8 clonotypes in ibrutinib-treated CLL. Only in-frame clones appear in the TCRdb table, and some are missing; sequencing was by immunoSEQ multiplex PCR. The sample lists 110,000 to 150,000 clones, about 76% occurring once. The sequences come from PBMCs, collected after 24 months of ibrutinib treatment. The source of these receptors is a human donor with chronic lymphocytic leukemia.

There are a few counts of this clone. The rearrangement joins TRBV6-5 to TRBJ1-5; D ambiguous. The germline V gene has CDR1 MNHEY and CDR2 SVGAGI. The CDR3 is 10 residues long. The V end was cut by 8 bases, the J end by 5 bases, with 4 bases between. The CDR3 DNA reads as TGTGCCAGCGGCCATCAGCCCCAGCATTTT. It yields the protein CASGHQPQHF.

V usage is TRBV6-5 and J usage is TRBJ1-1; no firm D call. Germline V CDR1 and CDR2: MNHEY, SVGAGI. Trimming cost V 2 bases and J 1 base, with 11 bases left between them. The CDR3 totals 15 residues. DNA for the CDR3: TGTGCCAGCAGTTACCTCAAGACGGAGAACACTGAAGCTTTCTTT. The encoded protein is CASSYLKTENTEAFF.

This sequence joins TRBV27 and TRBJ2-5, with D perhaps given as TRBD1 or TRBD2 (6 bases each). V lost 6 bases and J 5 bases, leaving 13 bases between the germline ends. This CDR3 is 13 amino acids long. Per germline, CDR1 MNHEY and CDR2 SMNVEV (reference sequence). Written as DNA, the CDR3 is TGTGCCAGCAGGCCGGGGGCCCGGGAGACCCAGTACTTC. Its protein is CASRPGARETQYF.

The chain links TRBV11-2 to TRBJ1-2, with 7 bases matching TRBD1. CDR3 size: 17 residues. Germline V gene lookup returns CDR1 SGHAT and CDR2 FQNNGV. Trimming took 6 bases from V and 2 from J; bases not matched to a gene: 15. The chain's CDR3 is CASRRAGGGNYNYGYTF. The CDR3 DNA is TGTGCCAGCAGAAGAGCAGGGGGGGGCAACTACAACTATGGCTACACCTTC.

CDR3 region: CASSQDYPGGYEQYF. The CDR3 DNA reads as TGCGCCAGCAGCCAAGATTACCCGGGGGGCTACGAGCAGTACTTC. The chain joins TRBV4-3 to TRBJ2-7, with 7 bases lining up with TRBD2. Germline trimming cut 0 bases from V and 3 bases from J; bases unmatched to any gene: 5. This CDR3 contains 15 residues. Germline CDR1 reads LGHNA; CDR2 reads YSLEER.

The CDR3 sequence: CASSPPGGSHNEQFF. CDR3 DNA sequence: TGTGCCAGTAGTCCCCCCGGGGGATCCCACAATGAGCAGTTCTTC. The chain employs TRBV19 and TRBJ2-1; weak D call: TRBD2 (6 bases). The CDR3 runs to 15 residues. The V and J ends lost 5 bases and 5 bases respectively, with 16 bases between them. Germline V lookup: CDR1 LNHDA, CDR2 SQIVND (reference sequence).

The chain recombines TRBV4-3 with TRBJ1-5; no clear D gene. This CDR3 is built from 14 residues. V lost 1 base, J lost 1 base, and 5 bases lay in between. Germline assignment: CDR1 LGHNA and CDR2 YSLEER. CDR3 amino acids: CASSQGRSNQPQHF. CDR3 nucleotide sequence: TGCGCCAGCAGCCAAGGGCGGAGCAATCAGCCCCAGCATTTT.

The chain is built from TRBV10-3 and TRBJ2-5; D is uncertain. Germline V gene data show CDR1 as ENHRY and CDR2 as SYGVKD. V lost 8 bases and J lost 2, with 12 bases in between. This CDR3 has 13 amino acids. DNA of the CDR3: TGTGCCATCCGGGCCTCATTGCAAGAGACCCAGTACTTC. Translated: CAIRASLQETQYF.

In its sample, this clone was seen once. This chain uses TRBV27 with TRBJ1-1; maybe TRBD1 (5 bases). Germline lookup yields CDR1 MNHEY and CDR2 SMNVEV (reference sequence). With 6 bases removed from V and 0 bases from J, the gap between germline ends came to 14 bases. The CDR3 totals 15 residues. The CDR3 loop is CASSSLGGLNTEAFF. The CDR3 DNA reads TGTGCCAGCAGCTCCCTCGGGGGGTTGAACACTGAAGCTTTCTTT.

This clone was seen just once. The gene calls are TRBV5-1 and TRBJ2-5; 15 bases align to TRBD2. CDR1 is SGHRS, CDR2 YFSETQ, per germline. V was pared by 0 bases and J by 7 bases, with 4 bases of the junction left unmatched. This CDR3 comprises 16 residues. In nucleotides, the CDR3 is TGCGCCAGCAGCTTGGCAGGGACTAGCGGGGGGAGGACCCAGTACTTC. Translating gives CASSLAGTSGGRTQYF.

The chain couples TRBV7-6 to TRBJ1-3; the D gene is possibly TRBD1 (6 bases). Trimming shortened V by 1 base and J by 1 base, and 11 bases separated the two germline ends. This CDR3 is built from 16 residues. Germline V CDR1 and CDR2: SGHVS, FNYEAQ. The CDR3 reads CASSLVRGSSGNTIYF. The CDR3 DNA is TGTGCCAGCAGCTTAGTCAGGGGTTCTTCTGGAAACACCATATATTTT.

V usage is TRBV28 and J usage is TRBJ2-5; 7 nucleotides match TRBD1. The CDR3 runs 14 residues. V lost 6 bases to trimming and J lost 1 base; unmatched junction nucleotides: 5. The V gene's germline CDR1 is MDHEN and CDR2 SYDVKM. The CDR3: CASRIGTVQETQYF. In DNA form, the CDR3 reads TGTGCCAGCAGAATAGGGACAGTCCAAGAGACCCAGTACTTC.

The chain couples TRBV6-6 to TRBJ1-2; D is possibly TRBD1 (5 bases). Germline V gives CDR1 MNHNY, CDR2 SVGAGI (reference sequence). V gave up 6 bases and J gave up 3 bases, with 17 bases separating them. The CDR3 has 15 amino acids. Here the CDR3 reads CASSPRGPGDYGYTF. The CDR3 DNA reads TGTGCCAGCAGCCCGAGGGGACCCGGGGACTATGGCTACACCTTC.

The chain joins TRBV18 to TRBJ2-7, with 11 bases identical to TRBD2. V lost 0 bases to trimming and J lost 2 bases; unmatched junction nucleotides: 3. The CDR3 is made up of 16 amino acids. Germline assignment: CDR1 KGHSH and CDR2 LQKENI. The CDR3 is CASSPPGLADPYEQYF. For the CDR3, the DNA is TGTGCCAGCTCACCACCGGGACTAGCGGATCCCTACGAGCAGTACTTC.